This T cell receptor (beta chain) comes out of a study of blood T cell repertoires in COVID-19 (dated by TCRdb to 2020 to 2021). With respect to the entire study: Collaborator samples came from the United States, Italy and Spain and covered acute and convalescent phases of COVID-19. The prospective study material was composed of cDNA or gDNA derived from T cells, B-cell-depleted T cells, or PBMCs. The dataset comprised deeply sampled blood TCRbeta repertoires from subjects exposed to, actively infected with, or recovered from COVID-19. The repertoires were released in a freely available public database intended as a resource for research on the immune response to SARS-CoV-2. The samples were drawn from the first 160 participants of the ongoing ImmuneRACE study and from roughly 1,300 subjects provided by 6 global collaborators. A de-identified subject ID, COVID-19 status, age in years and sex were almost always included in the sample metadata. Where available, HLA class I and class II types were taken from metadata supplied by the sample provider and were not determined by assay-based typing.

Collaborating institutions collected whole blood in K2EDTA tubes following their own protocols. For TCRbeta analysis, collaborator samples were shipped as frozen whole blood, as isolated PBMCs, or as DNA extracted from either sample type. TCRbeta CDR3 regions were amplified from genomic DNA by means of the immunoSEQ Assay, a bias-controlled multiplex PCR. Per the original workflow: The number of nucleated cells in each sample was estimated from the amplification of reference gene primers within the assay. To quantify the absolute abundance of each unique TCRbeta CDR3 rearrangement, sequence reads were collapsed and filtered. For each sample, productive Simpson clonality was calculated as the square root of Simpson's diversity index over productive rearrangements. TCRdb mirrors the immuneACCESS table, restricted to in-frame sequences. Some clones are absent from its copies; in checked studies, under half trace to an unresolved V gene, and the reason for the others is unknown. The V and J calls and clone size were taken over from that table, and D and trimming were inferred from the DNA. The sample has about 34,000 clones on record, about 85% of them singletons. Roughly 14% of the sample is held by the ten biggest clonotypes.

Germline trimming: 4 bases from V, 6 bases from J; junction bases outside gene matches: 4. The CDR1 and CDR2 encoded by the germline V gene (reference sequence) are SGHNT and YYREEE. The CDR3 covers 15 residues, taking in both the cysteine and the phenylalanine. Of all the DNA, just the CDR3 is kept, 45 bases in frame from base 1. Regarding this clone: Its recognized antigen is unknown. Qualities for individual bases were not recorded, and no much larger clone is one base off.

On the study overall, not on this receptor specifically: How much clinical and demographic metadata was included differed by source and by participant, and the metadata was provided uncurated.

Sequenced: peripheral blood. The chain is made from TRBV5-4 and TRBJ1-6, with TRBD1 matching 10 junction bases. The clonotype was recovered from a human donor with acute or convalescent COVID-19. The donor label of this sample is uncertain. The sequence in DNA is TGTGCCAGCAGCCCCGGGACAGGGGCTAATTCACCCCTCCACTTT. It translates as CASSPGTGANSPLHF.